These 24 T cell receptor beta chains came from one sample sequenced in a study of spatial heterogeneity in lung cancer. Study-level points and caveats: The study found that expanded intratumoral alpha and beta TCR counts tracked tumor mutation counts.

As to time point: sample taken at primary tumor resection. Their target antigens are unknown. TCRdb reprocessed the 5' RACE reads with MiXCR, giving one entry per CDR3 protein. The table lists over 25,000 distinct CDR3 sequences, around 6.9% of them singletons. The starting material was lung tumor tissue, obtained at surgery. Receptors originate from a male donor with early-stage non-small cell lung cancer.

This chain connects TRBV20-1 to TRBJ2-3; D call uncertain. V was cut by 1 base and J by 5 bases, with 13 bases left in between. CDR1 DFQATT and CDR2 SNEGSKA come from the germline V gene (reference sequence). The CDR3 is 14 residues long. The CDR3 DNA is TGCAGTGCTAGAGGTGGCCCGCCAATAGATACGCAGTATTTT. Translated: CSARGGPPIDTQYF.

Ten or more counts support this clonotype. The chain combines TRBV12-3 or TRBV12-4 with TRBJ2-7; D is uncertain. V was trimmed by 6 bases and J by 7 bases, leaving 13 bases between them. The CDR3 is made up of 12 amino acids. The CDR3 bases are TGTGCCAGCAGCATGGGGTCTCGGGAGCAGTACTTC. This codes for CASSMGSREQYF.

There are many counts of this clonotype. The CDR3 sequence: CSALTGSSNQPQHF. CDR3 nucleotide sequence: TGCAGTGCCCTCACAGGGAGTAGCAATCAGCCCCAGCATTTT. The chain recombines TRBV20-1 with TRBJ1-5; a weak D match, TRBD1 (6 bases). Looked up from germline, CDR1 is DFQATT and CDR2 is SNEGSKA (reference sequence). V lost 6 bases, J lost 0 bases, and 12 bases lay in between. The CDR3 loop spans 14 amino acids.

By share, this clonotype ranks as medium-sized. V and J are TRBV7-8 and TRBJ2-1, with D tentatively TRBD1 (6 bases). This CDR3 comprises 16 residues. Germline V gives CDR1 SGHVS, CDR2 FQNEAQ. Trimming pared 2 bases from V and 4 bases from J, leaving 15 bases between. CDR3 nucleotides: TGTGCCAGCAGCTTACAGGTGGGACAAGGTTACAATGAGCAGTTCTTC. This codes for CASSLQVGQGYNEQFF.

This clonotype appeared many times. The CDR3 DNA reads TGTGCCAGCTACATCCCGGGACAGGGGAATGGCTACACCTTC. Residues: CASYIPGQGNGYTF. The chain carries TRBV28 and TRBJ1-2; 10 bases are a match to TRBD1. CDR1 MDHEN and CDR2 SYDVKM come from the germline V gene. The CDR3 length is 14 residues. The ends lost 8 bases at V and 6 bases at J; junction bases unmatched: 9.

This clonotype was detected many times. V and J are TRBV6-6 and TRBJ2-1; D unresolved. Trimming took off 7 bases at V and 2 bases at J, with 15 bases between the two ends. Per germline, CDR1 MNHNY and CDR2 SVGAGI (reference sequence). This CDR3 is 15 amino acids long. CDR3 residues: CASNPTTRPYNEQFF. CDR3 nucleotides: TGTGCCAGCAACCCAACTACGAGGCCCTACAATGAGCAGTTCTTC.

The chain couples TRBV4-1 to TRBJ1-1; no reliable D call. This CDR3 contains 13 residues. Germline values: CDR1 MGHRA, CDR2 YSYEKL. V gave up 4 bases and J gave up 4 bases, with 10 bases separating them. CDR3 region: CASSRDRSTEAFF. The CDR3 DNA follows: TGCGCCAGCAGCCGTGACCGTTCCACTGAAGCTTTCTTT.

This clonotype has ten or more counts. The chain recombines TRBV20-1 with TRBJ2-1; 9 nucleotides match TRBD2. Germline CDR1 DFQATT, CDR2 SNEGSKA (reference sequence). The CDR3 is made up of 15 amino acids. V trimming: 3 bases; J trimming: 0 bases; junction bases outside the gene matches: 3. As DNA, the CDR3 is TGCAGTGCTAGGCGCGGGGGGGTCTCCTACAATGAGCAGTTCTTC. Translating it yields CSARRGGVSYNEQFF.

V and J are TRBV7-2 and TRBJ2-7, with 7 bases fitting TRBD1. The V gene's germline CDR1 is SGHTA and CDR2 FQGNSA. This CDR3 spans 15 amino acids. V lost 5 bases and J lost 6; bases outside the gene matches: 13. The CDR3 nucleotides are TGTGCCAGCAGCACTAGAGGGGGCGAAGACAGCGAGCAGTACTTC. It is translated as CASSTRGGEDSEQYF.

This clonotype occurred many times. CDR3 in DNA: TGTGCCAGCAGTGAATATGGCATGGCGGGGGGTCTTTACAATGAGCAGTTCTTC. This encodes CASSEYGMAGGLYNEQFF. The V and J genes are TRBV25-1 and TRBJ2-1; 8 nucleotides match TRBD2. The V and J ends lost 0 bases and 4 bases, in that order; junction bases with no gene match: 11. Looked up from germline, CDR1 is MGHDK and CDR2 is SYGVNS. The length of the CDR3 is 18 residues.

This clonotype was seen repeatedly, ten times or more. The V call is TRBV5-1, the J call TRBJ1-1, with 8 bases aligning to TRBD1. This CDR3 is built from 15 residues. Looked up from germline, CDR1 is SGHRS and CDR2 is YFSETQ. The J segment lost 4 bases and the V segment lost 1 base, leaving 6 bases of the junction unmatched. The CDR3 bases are TGCGCCAGCAGCTTGCCCTGGACAGGGAGCACTGAAGCTTTCTTT. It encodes CASSLPWTGSTEAFF.

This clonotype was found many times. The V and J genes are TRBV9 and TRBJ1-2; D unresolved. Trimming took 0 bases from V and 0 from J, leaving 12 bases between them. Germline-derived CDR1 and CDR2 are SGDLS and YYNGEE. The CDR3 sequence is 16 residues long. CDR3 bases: TGTGCCAGCAGCGTAGGAGCGACGGTGACTAACTATGGCTACACCTTC. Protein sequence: CASSVGATVTNYGYTF.

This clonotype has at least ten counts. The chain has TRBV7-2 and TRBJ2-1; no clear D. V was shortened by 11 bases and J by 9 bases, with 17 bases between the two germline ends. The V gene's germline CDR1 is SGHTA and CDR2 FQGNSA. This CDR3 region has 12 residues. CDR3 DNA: TGTGCCTCGACTTGGGGTTTGGGTGAGCAGTTCTTC. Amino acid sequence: CASTWGLGEQFF.

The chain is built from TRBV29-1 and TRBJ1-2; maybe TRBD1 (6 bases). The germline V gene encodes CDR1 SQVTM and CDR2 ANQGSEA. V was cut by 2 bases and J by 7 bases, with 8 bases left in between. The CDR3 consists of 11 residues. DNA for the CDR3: TGCAGCGTTGAACGACAGGTTGGCTACACCTTC. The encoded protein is CSVERQVGYTF. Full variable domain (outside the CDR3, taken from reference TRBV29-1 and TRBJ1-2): SAVISQKPSRDICQRGTSLTIQCQVDSQVTMMFWYRQQPGQSLTLIATANQGSEATYESGFVIDKFPISRPNLTFSTLTVSNMSPEDSSIYLCSVERQVGYTFGSGTRLTVV.

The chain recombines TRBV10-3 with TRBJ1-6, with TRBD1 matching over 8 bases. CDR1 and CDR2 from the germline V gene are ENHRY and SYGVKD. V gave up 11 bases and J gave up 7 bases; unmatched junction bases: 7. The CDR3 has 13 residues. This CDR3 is CALRDRLNSPLHF. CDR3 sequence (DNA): TGTGCCCTAAGGGACAGGCTAAATTCACCCCTCCACTTT.

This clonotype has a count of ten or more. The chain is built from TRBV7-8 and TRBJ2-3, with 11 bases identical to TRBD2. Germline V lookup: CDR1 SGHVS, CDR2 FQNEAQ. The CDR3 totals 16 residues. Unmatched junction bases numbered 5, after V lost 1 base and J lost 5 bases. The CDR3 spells CASSLGLAGIGDTQYF. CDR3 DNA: TGTGCCAGCAGCTTAGGACTAGCGGGAATAGGAGATACGCAGTATTTT.

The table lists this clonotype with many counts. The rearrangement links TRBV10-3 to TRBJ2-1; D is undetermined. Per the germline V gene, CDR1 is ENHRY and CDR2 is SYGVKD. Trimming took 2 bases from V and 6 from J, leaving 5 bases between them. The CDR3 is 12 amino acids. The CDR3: CAISEGGNEQFF. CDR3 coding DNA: TGTGCCATCAGTGAGGGTGGCAATGAGCAGTTCTTC.

CDR3 in DNA: TGCGCCAGCAGCTCCAATAGCGGGGGCAACACAGATACGCAGTATTTT. This codes for CASSSNSGGNTDTQYF. The chain employs TRBV5-1 and TRBJ2-3; 9 bases map to TRBD2. Trimming at V came to 3 bases and at J to 2 bases, leaving 7 bases not matched to a gene. There are 16 residues in the CDR3. The germline gives CDR1 SGHRS, CDR2 YFSETQ.

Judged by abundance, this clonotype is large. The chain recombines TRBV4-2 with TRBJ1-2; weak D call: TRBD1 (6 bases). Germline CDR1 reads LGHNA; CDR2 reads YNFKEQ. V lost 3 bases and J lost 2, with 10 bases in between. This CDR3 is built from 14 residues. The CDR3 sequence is CASSQEDRNYGYTF. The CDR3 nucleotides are TGTGCCAGCAGCCAGGAGGACAGAAACTATGGCTACACCTTC.

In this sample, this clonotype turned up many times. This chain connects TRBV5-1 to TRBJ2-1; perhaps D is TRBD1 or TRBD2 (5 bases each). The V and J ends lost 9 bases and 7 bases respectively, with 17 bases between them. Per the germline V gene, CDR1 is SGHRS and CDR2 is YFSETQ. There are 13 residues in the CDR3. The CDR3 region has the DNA TGCGCCACCTCTGAGGGGTTGGGGAATGAGCAGTTCTTC. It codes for CATSEGLGNEQFF.

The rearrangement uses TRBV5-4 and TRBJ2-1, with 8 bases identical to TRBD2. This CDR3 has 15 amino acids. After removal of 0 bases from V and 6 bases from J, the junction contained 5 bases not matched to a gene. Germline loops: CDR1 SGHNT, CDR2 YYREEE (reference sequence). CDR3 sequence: CASSLDGGALNEQFF. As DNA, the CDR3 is TGTGCCAGCAGCTTGGACGGGGGGGCCCTCAATGAGCAGTTCTTC.

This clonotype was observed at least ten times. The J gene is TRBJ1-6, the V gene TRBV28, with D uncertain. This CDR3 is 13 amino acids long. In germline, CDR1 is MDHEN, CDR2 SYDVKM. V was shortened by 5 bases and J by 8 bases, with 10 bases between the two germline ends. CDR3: CASSLSEDSPLHF. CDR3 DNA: TGTGCCAGCAGTCTCTCAGAGGATTCACCCCTCCACTTT.

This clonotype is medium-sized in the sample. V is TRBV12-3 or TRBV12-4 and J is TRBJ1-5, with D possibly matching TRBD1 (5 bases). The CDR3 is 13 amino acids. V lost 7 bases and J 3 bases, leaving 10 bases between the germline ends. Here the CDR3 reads CASNGHLNQPQHF. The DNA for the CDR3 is TGTGCCAGCAATGGACATCTCAATCAGCCCCAGCATTTT.

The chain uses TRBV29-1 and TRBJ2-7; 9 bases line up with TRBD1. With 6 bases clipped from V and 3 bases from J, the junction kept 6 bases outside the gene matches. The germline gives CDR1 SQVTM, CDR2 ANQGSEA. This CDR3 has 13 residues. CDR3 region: CSVPGQGFYEQYF. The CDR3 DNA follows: TGCAGCGTGCCGGGACAGGGCTTCTACGAGCAGTACTTC.